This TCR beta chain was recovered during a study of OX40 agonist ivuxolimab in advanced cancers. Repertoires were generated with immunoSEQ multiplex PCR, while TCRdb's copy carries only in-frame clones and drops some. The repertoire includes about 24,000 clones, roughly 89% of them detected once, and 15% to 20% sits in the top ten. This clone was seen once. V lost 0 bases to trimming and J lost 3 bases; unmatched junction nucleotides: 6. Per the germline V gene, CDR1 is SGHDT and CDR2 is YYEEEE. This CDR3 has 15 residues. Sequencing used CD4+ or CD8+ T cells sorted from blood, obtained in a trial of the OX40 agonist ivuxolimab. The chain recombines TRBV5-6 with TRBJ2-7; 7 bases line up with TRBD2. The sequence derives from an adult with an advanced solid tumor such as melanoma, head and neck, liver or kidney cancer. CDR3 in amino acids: CASSLALAVLYEQYF. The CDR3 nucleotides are TGTGCCAGCAGCTTGGCGCTAGCGGTCCTCTACGAGCAGTACTTC.